The TCR beta chain under discussion was sequenced for a study of beta chain features in type 1 diabetes. The study's findings and limits: Shorter TCRB CDR3s, moderately but significantly so, marked every one of the four CD4+ subsets in Type 1 diabetes patients.

The V end was cut by 6 bases, the J end by 0 bases, with 21 bases between. The length of the CDR3 is 18 residues. The germline CDR1 and CDR2 sequences are SGDLS and YYNGEE. With respect to this clone: The antigen remains unidentified.

The entirety of the isolated RNA underwent reverse transcription, so expressed TCRB transcripts were sequenced. Repertoires were generated with immunoSEQ multiplex PCR, while TCRdb's copy carries only in-frame clones and drops some. The table records 330,000 or so clones, roughly 12% of them present only once. The source material was naive CD4+ T cells from blood. This receptor was taken from a woman aged 18-30 years with type 1 diabetes. V usage is TRBV9 and J usage is TRBJ2-2; no reliable D call. CDR3: CASTDILQHLPNTGELFF. DNA of the CDR3: TGTGCCAGCACCGACATCCTACAACATCTCCCGAACACCGGGGAGCTGTTTTTT.